This T cell receptor beta chain was sequenced in a study of T-cell memory formation after mild COVID-19. CDR3 length: 18 residues. Germline V gene sequence: CDR1 LGHNA, CDR2 YSLEER. The V end was cut by 4 bases, the J end by 0 bases, with 19 bases between. General observations from the study: Researchers found some responding clones in pre-infection memory, a sign that cross-reactive memory joined. Clones that got smaller from day 15 to 85 had even CD4/CD8, while clones growing later tipped toward CD4+.

TCRdb reanalysed the 5' RACE reads using MiXCR and keeps one entry per CDR3 protein. The repertoire holds under 200,000 distinct CDR3 sequences, with roughly 13% as singletons. A note on this clonotype: The target antigen is unknown.

Specimen: PBMCs or a T cell subset sorted from them (not recorded which). The receptor comes from a young man who had mild COVID-19 (a few samples of this study predate the infection). Cell type and time point are not known. This chain links TRBV4-3 with TRBJ2-1; D is perhaps TRBD1 (6 bases). The CDR3 region is CASSRDTRVGRSYNEQFF. In DNA form, the CDR3 reads TGCGCCAGCAGCCGGGACACTAGGGTCGGCCGCTCCTACAATGAGCAGTTCTTC.